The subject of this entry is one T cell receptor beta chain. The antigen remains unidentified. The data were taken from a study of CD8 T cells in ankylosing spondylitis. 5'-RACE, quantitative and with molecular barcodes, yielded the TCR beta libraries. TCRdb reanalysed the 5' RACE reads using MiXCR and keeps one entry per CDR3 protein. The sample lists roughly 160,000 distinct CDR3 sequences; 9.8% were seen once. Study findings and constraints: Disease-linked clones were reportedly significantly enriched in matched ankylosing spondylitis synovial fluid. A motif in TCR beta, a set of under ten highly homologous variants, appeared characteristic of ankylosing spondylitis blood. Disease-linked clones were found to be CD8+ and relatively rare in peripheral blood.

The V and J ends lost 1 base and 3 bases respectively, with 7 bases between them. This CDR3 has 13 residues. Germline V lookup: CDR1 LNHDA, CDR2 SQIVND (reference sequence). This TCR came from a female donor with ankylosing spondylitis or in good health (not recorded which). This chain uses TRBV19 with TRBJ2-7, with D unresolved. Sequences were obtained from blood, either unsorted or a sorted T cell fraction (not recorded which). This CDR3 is CASSIGRFYEQYF. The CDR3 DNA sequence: TGTGCCAGTAGTATAGGCAGATTCTACGAGCAGTACTTC.